The rows below give T cell receptor beta chains drawn from one sample of a study of lymphopenia after photon versus proton radiotherapy. Data came from immunoSEQ multiplex PCR; TCRdb stores just in-frame clones and leaves some out. The sample contains roughly 150,000 clones, around nine tenths of which appear only once. The sequencing used peripheral blood, collected from a patient treated with photon-based radiotherapy. The receptors stem from a man aged 45-65 years with gastric cancer. Each CDR3 is given without its conserved first and last residue.

len | v_gene | CDR3aa
12 | TRBV9 | ASSVAWASYEQY
12 | TRBV30 | AWSVAGGGGELF
9 | TRBV6-1 | ASSAPYEQY
11 | TRBV28 | ASSLKGAYGYT
13 | TRBV7-2 | ASSRRTSGMSEQY
14 | TRBV13 | ASSLDGLAGWDTQY
11 | TRBV28 | AIGRGHGYEQY
13 | TRBV12-5 | ASGPSGRGNQPQH
11 | TRBV5-1 | ASSLAQQETQY
14 | TRBV4-2 | ASSQEKASTGNEQF
11 | TRBV6-5 | ASSYEVNTEAF
13 | TRBV18 | ASSPGQSSTDTQY
11 | TRBV11-2 | ASSLDLTDTQY
12 | TRBV11-3 | ASSFDRGSNEQF
15 | TRBV4-2 | ASSQLLGRGDTGELF
14 | TRBV27 | ASSLGTGTSTDTQY
10 | TRBV5-6 | ASSFTADRYT
11 | TRBV29-1 | SVERAGGTEAF
12 | TRBV4-1 | ASSQDLRGYEQY
14 | TRBV18 | ASSPSLRHQNTEAF
9 | TRBV5-6 | ASTIAYEQF
14 | TRBV5-8 | ASSFYRQGPNQPQH
13 | TRBV2 | ASSEAEGSYQPQH
13 | TRBV19 | ASSIQESRNTEAF